The 25 T cell receptor beta chains in this list originate from one sample, sequenced in a study of blood T cell repertoires in COVID-19 (dated by TCRdb to 2018 to 2020). Library creation used the immunoSEQ multiplex PCR assay. TCRdb obtained this table from immuneACCESS and retained in-frame rearrangements with V and J assigned. These tables miss some clones; where compared with another copy, unresolved V genes account for less than half of the shortfall, and the remainder is unexplained. Across this sample there are 130,000 or so clones, with 86% seen only once. The ten largest clones represent over 8% of the sample. The sample was peripheral blood. The receptors derive from a woman aged 55-70 years with acute or convalescent COVID-19.

The chain combines TRBV28 with TRBJ1-5, with 9 bases identical to TRBD1. The CDR3 sequence is 15 residues long. Per the germline V gene, CDR1 is MDHEN and CDR2 is SYDVKM. With V trimmed by 6 bases and J by 4 bases, 7 bases remained unmatched. The CDR3 region is CASRPGGTGNQPQHF. The CDR3 DNA reads TGTGCCAGCAGACCCGGAGGGACAGGGAATCAGCCCCAGCATTTT.

CDR3 protein: CASSFPAREQYF. The CDR3, as DNA: TGTGCCAGCAGCTTCCCCGCTAGGGAGCAGTACTTC. The V gene is TRBV7-9, the J gene TRBJ2-7; no firm D call. This CDR3 contains 12 residues. V shed 3 bases and J shed 7 bases, with 10 bases lying between them. Germline V gives CDR1 SEHNR, CDR2 FQNEAQ (reference sequence).

This chain connects TRBV5-6 to TRBJ2-5; tentatively, D is TRBD2 (5 bases). Deletions cut 0 bases from V and 6 bases from J, with 24 bases between. The CDR3 covers 18 residues. Germline-derived CDR1 and CDR2 are SGHDT and YYEEEE. This CDR3 is CASSLEDQLVRYDKTQYF. CDR3 sequence (DNA): TGTGCCAGCAGCTTGGAGGATCAACTAGTGCGGTACGATAAGACCCAGTACTTC.

The chain combines TRBV29-1 with TRBJ2-1; TRBD2 agrees at 12 bases. Germline loops: CDR1 SQVTM, CDR2 ANQGSEA. V trimming: 6 bases; J trimming: 6 bases; junction bases outside the gene matches: 3. The CDR3 has 13 residues. The CDR3 spells CSVTTSGGNEQFF. The CDR3 coding sequence is TGCAGCGTCACGACTAGCGGGGGCAATGAGCAGTTCTTC.

This chain connects TRBV19 to TRBJ2-2; tentatively, D is TRBD2 (7 bases). V was trimmed by 6 bases and J by 0 bases, leaving 11 bases between them. The CDR3 is 15 amino acids. Germline V gene lookup returns CDR1 LNHDA and CDR2 SQIVND (reference sequence). CDR3 DNA: TGTGCCAGTAGAGCGGGACACTCGAACACCGGGGAGCTGTTTTTT. The encoded protein is CASRAGHSNTGELFF.

This rearrangement joins TRBV10-3 to TRBJ1-1; a possible D gene is TRBD1 (5 bases). With 0 bases removed from V and 6 bases from J, the gap between germline ends came to 11 bases. CDR1 ENHRY and CDR2 SYGVKD come from the germline V gene. There are 14 residues in the CDR3. In DNA, the CDR3 is TGTGCCATCAGTGAGTCGGGGGGGATGGCTGAAGCTTTCTTT. It translates to CAISESGGMAEAFF.

The CDR3 coding sequence is TGTGCCAGTACCGGGGGACAGGGTGTTCGTGGCGAGCAGTACTTC. Protein product: CASTGGQGVRGEQYF. The chain links TRBV19 to TRBJ2-7, with 9 bases matching TRBD1. The length of the CDR3 is 15 residues. Germline-derived CDR1 and CDR2 are LNHDA and SQIVND (reference sequence). With V trimmed by 7 bases and J by 6 bases, 13 bases remained unmatched.

The chain carries TRBV5-6 and TRBJ2-7, with 10 bases identical to TRBD1. The CDR3 sequence is 13 residues long. Germline values: CDR1 SGHDT, CDR2 YYEEEE. The ends lost 5 bases at V and 3 bases at J; junction bases unmatched: 2. CDR3 protein: CASSWDRGYEQYF. For the CDR3, the DNA is TGTGCCAGCAGTTGGGACAGGGGCTACGAGCAGTACTTC.

This rearrangement joins TRBV12-3 or TRBV12-4 to TRBJ2-5, with D unresolved. Trimming shortened V by 4 bases and J by 5 bases, and 11 bases separated the two germline ends. The CDR3 is made up of 13 amino acids. Here the CDR3 DNA reads TGTGCCAGCAGTTCCGGCAGGAAGGAGACCCAGTACTTC. Protein product: CASSSGRKETQYF.

The V call is TRBV12-5, the J call TRBJ2-7; TRBD1 agrees at 8 bases. The CDR3 consists of 15 residues. Germline V gene sequence: CDR1 LGHNT, CDR2 FRNRAP. After removal of 2 bases from V and 6 bases from J, the junction contained 9 bases not matched to a gene. CDR3: CASGLSGGGVGEQYF. The CDR3 DNA sequence: TGTGCTAGTGGTTTGTCAGGGGGCGGCGTGGGCGAGCAGTACTTC.

As regards this clone: At one end the junction does not follow the germline gene, possibly because of a read error. This sequence joins TRBV4-1 and TRBJ1-1; tentative D call: TRBD1 (5 bases). Germline V gene lookup returns CDR1 MGHRA and CDR2 YSYEKL. The CDR3 sequence is 14 residues long. For the CDR3, the DNA is TGCGCCAGCAACCAACTCGGGGGGGGCACTGAAGCTTTCTTT. It is translated as CASNQLGGGTEAFF.

The rearrangement joins TRBV7-2 to TRBJ2-1; tentatively, D is TRBD2 (6 bases). Germline-derived CDR1 and CDR2 are SGHTA and FQGNSA. This CDR3 spans 15 amino acids. V gave up 8 bases and J gave up 3 bases, with 17 bases separating them. The CDR3 sequence is CASLGTSHLYNEQFF. In DNA form, the CDR3 reads TGTGCCAGCTTGGGGACTTCTCACCTCTACAATGAGCAGTTCTTC.

The chain combines TRBV2 with TRBJ2-7, with D perhaps matching TRBD1 (6 bases). This CDR3 region has 13 residues. V lost 1 base and J lost 4, with 8 bases in between. Germline CDR1 and CDR2: SNHLY and FYNNEI. Here the CDR3 DNA reads TGTGCCAGCAGTGAAGGGACAGTTTACGAGCAGTACTTC. Translating gives CASSEGTVYEQYF.

This clone was counted ten times or more. The chain uses TRBV15 and TRBJ2-6; no clear D gene. Germline assignment: CDR1 LNHNV and CDR2 YYDKDF (reference sequence). The length of the CDR3 is 15 residues. Between the trimmed V and J ends, which lost 0 bases and 0 bases, there was a span of 3 bases. CDR3 protein: CATSRDLSGANVLTF. CDR3 DNA: TGTGCCACCAGCAGAGACCTCTCTGGGGCCAACGTCCTGACTTTC.

The chain employs TRBV27 and TRBJ2-7; TRBD1 matches 12 bases. The CDR3 has 17 residues. The germline CDR1 and CDR2 sequences are MNHEY and SMNVEV (reference sequence). Germline trimming cut 2 bases from V and 0 bases from J; bases unmatched to any gene: 5. In DNA form, the CDR3 reads TGTGCCAGCAGTTTAGGGCCGGGACAGGGGGCCTCCTACGAGCAGTACTTC. Translation gives CASSLGPGQGASYEQYF.

This sequence joins TRBV25-1 and TRBJ1-4, with D uncertain. The V and J ends lost 0 bases and 11 bases respectively, with 13 bases between them. The length of the CDR3 is 14 residues. Germline V gene lookup returns CDR1 MGHDK and CDR2 SYGVNS. CDR3 bases: TGTGCCAGCAGTGAATATCTCGGGTCTGGGAAACTGTTTTTT. It is translated as CASSEYLGSGKLFF.

The chain has TRBV11-3 and TRBJ1-1; no clear D. The germline CDR1 and CDR2 sequences are SGHNT and YENEEA. V was clipped by 5 bases and J by 8 bases, with 18 bases between them. CDR3 length: 14 residues. CDR3 nucleotides: TGTGCCAGCAGCATTAGAGGAGTAACGGAAGAAGCTTTCTTT. Amino acid sequence: CASSIRGVTEEAFF.

The genes are TRBV7-3 and TRBJ2-1; 13 nucleotides agree with TRBD2. The germline CDR1 and CDR2 sequences are SGHTA and FQGTGA. J lost 7 bases, V lost 5 bases, and 8 bases had no gene match. CDR3 length: 16 residues. Here the CDR3 DNA reads TGTGCCAGCAGCCCCATACTAGCGGGAGGGAAAAATGAGCAGTTCTTC. Protein sequence: CASSPILAGGKNEQFF.

The gene calls are TRBV12-5 and TRBJ2-3; 11 nucleotides match TRBD2. This CDR3 is built from 15 residues. J lost 1 base, V lost 9 bases, and 6 bases had no gene match. Germline V gene lookup returns CDR1 LGHNT and CDR2 FRNRAP. For the CDR3, the DNA is TGTGCTAGCGACCCGACTAGCGGGGGCACAGATACGCAGTATTTT. Translated: CASDPTSGGTDTQYF.

V gene TRBV19 combines with J gene TRBJ1-2; D not resolved. The CDR3 sequence is 11 residues long. Per germline, CDR1 LNHDA and CDR2 SQIVND (reference sequence). Trimming pared 5 bases from V and 8 bases from J, leaving 9 bases between. CDR3 sequence: CASSPGSGYTF. The CDR3 DNA is TGTGCCAGTAGTCCGGGGTCGGGCTACACCTTC. Complete variable domain (other parts from reference TRBV19 and TRBJ1-2): DGGITQSPKYLFRKEGQNVTLSCEQNLNHDAMYWYRQDPGQGLRLIYYSQIVNDFQKGDIAEGYSVSREKKESFPLTVTSAQKNPTAFYLCASSPGSGYTFGSGTRLTVV.

The V gene is TRBV19, the J gene TRBJ1-5; D might be TRBD1 (6 bases). The germline gives CDR1 LNHDA, CDR2 SQIVND (reference sequence). This CDR3 region has 15 residues. With 6 bases removed from V and 0 bases from J, the gap between germline ends came to 12 bases. CDR3: CASSSRDISNQPQHF. Written as DNA, the CDR3 is TGTGCCAGTAGCAGCCGGGACATTAGCAATCAGCCCCAGCATTTT.

The genes are TRBV19 and TRBJ1-3; no clear D. Trimming took off 3 bases at V and 0 bases at J, with 9 bases between the two ends. This CDR3 contains 15 residues. From germline, CDR1 is LNHDA and CDR2 SQIVND (reference sequence). The CDR3 bases are TGTGCCAGTAGTATTTGGCCGTTCTCTGGAAACACCATATATTTT. Encoded protein: CASSIWPFSGNTIYF.

This chain links TRBV6-2 or TRBV6-3 with TRBJ1-1; D call uncertain. This CDR3 is 12 amino acids long. Per germline, CDR1 MNHEY and CDR2 SVGEGT. Trimming shortened V by 6 bases and J by 6 bases, and 11 bases separated the two germline ends. The CDR3 DNA reads TGTGCCAGCAGCCCGACTCCCTCTGAAGCTTTCTTT. As protein: CASSPTPSEAFF.

The V gene is TRBV5-4, the J gene TRBJ2-7; possible D gene TRBD1, 6 bases. Germline V lookup: CDR1 SGHNT, CDR2 YYREEE (reference sequence). This CDR3 comprises 16 residues. V was trimmed by 3 bases and J by 2 bases, leaving 18 bases between them. The DNA of the CDR3 is TGTGCCAGCAGCTATCCTTCGTCAGGGGTACCCTACGAGCAGTACTTC. It codes for CASSYPSSGVPYEQYF. The full variable domain, with the rest looked up from reference TRBV5-4 and TRBJ2-7, is ETGVTQSPTHLIKTRGQQVTLRCSSQSGHNTVSWYQQALGQGPQFIFQYYREEENGRGNFPPRFSGLQFPNYSSELNVNALELDDSALYLCASSYPSSGVPYEQYFGPGTRLTVT.

The chain carries TRBV9 and TRBJ1-2, with TRBD1 matching over 9 bases. The CDR3 covers 12 residues. Germline V gene sequence: CDR1 SGDLS, CDR2 YYNGEE. With 3 bases clipped from V and 10 bases from J, the junction kept 4 bases outside the gene matches. CDR3 sequence (DNA): TGTGCCAGCAGCGGGACAGGGGAAAACTACACCTTC. Amino acid sequence: CASSGTGENYTF.